This TCR beta chain was recovered during a study of regulatory T cells in long-lasting Graves disease. Time point reported: newly diagnosed GD, antithyroid drugs for less than 3 months. RNA isolated from PBMCs was used to make the TCR library. Study observations and caveats: The persistent group shared some 2,700 public clonotypes, more than the 966 shared by new patients.

CDR3 regions were amplified by Arm-PCR using iRepertoire HTBI primers to build TCR beta libraries. TCRdb reanalysed the multiplex PCR reads using MiXCR and keeps one entry per CDR3 protein. The profile shows roughly 560,000 distinct CDR3 sequences, roughly a sixth of them singletons. Trimming took 4 bases from V and 1 from J, leaving 19 bases between them. Germline V gene data show CDR1 as SGHVS and CDR2 as FQNEAQ. The CDR3 totals 17 residues. In its sample, this clonotype was seen many times. Its specificity is not known. This sample also appeared in a second study, on T cells in Graves' hyperthyroidism and ophthalmopathy. That report adds: The HTBI primer set was used in a first-round RT-PCR of the TCR CDR3.

Sequencing used peripheral blood mononuclear cells (PBMCs), obtained at new diagnosis, from a patient treated with antithyroid drugs. This chain connects TRBV7-8 to TRBJ2-5; tentative D call: TRBD2 (7 bases). This clonotype originated in a woman aged 40-65 years with Graves disease. CDR3 sequence (DNA): TGTGCCAGCAGCTACCCCGGGGGGCGCGGGGGCCAAGAGACCCAGTACTTC. Translated, it gives CASSYPGGRGGQETQYF.